The source of this T cell receptor (beta chain) is a study of shared clonotypes between healthy human individuals. Study-wide results and limits: Non-shared clonotypes were found to have lower generation probabilities than the clonotypes that were shared by all four of the sorted-subset donors.

On this clone: As yet, its antigen is unknown.

CDR3 length equals 14 residues. V was shortened by 0 bases and J by 4 bases, with 9 bases between the two germline ends. Germline CDR1 is LNHNV and CDR2 is YYDKDF (reference sequence). Data came from immunoSEQ multiplex PCR; TCRdb stores just in-frame clones and leaves some out. The sample holds about 980,000 clones; around three quarters are singletons and the top ten take approximately 1.5%. The origin of this receptor is a man younger than 35 in good health. The gene calls are TRBV15 and TRBJ1-2; D gene ambiguous. The specimen sequenced was memory CD4+ T cells sorted from blood. Documented subset: CD45RA-negative fraction. Here the CDR3 reads CATSRESGFYGYTF. In DNA, the CDR3 is TGTGCCACCAGCAGAGAATCGGGGTTCTATGGCTACACCTTC.